The 8 T cell receptor beta chains below come from one sample, sequenced in a study of cytomegalovirus exposure and HLA in healthy donors. PCR employed 60 Vbeta and 13 Jbeta primers. The table came from immunoSEQ multiplex PCR; TCRdb's copy has only in-frame clones and leaves some out. The sample spans some 150,000 clones; the ten largest clones claim 2.2%. The sequenced sample was PBMCs. Receptors were obtained from a woman aged 18-29 years in good health and CMV-seronegative.

The chain links TRBV7-9 to TRBJ2-7; D is ambiguous. Germline V gene sequence: CDR1 SEHNR, CDR2 FQNEAQ (reference sequence). The CDR3 runs to 13 residues. Trimming removed 5 bases at V and 4 bases at J, with 12 bases between. Written as DNA, the CDR3 is TGTGCCAGCAGCCCATCACACCAGTACGAGCAGTACTTC. Encoded protein: CASSPSHQYEQYF.

The chain carries TRBV9 and TRBJ2-7; 9 nucleotides line up with TRBD1. Trimming cost V 3 bases and J 3 bases; bases outside gene matches: 4. From germline, CDR1 is SGDLS and CDR2 YYNGEE. The length of the CDR3 is 14 residues. The CDR3 here is CASSEGQGVYEQYF. The CDR3 coding sequence is TGTGCCAGCAGCGAGGGACAGGGAGTCTACGAGCAGTACTTC.

This chain links TRBV5-1 with TRBJ2-5, with 8 positions matching TRBD2. The DNA end is a closer match to TRBJ2-7, so the J assignment may be wrong. This CDR3 has 13 amino acids. CDR1 and CDR2 from the germline V gene are SGHRS and YFSETQ. The CDR3 sequence is CASSIGGVYEQYF. The CDR3 DNA reads TGCGCCAGCAGCATCGGGGGGGTCTACGAGCAGTACTTC.

The chain employs TRBV30 and TRBJ2-1, with 10 positions matching TRBD2. V trimming: 4 bases; J trimming: 5 bases; junction bases outside the gene matches: 5. The germline V gene encodes CDR1 GTSNPN and CDR2 SVGIG (reference sequence). The CDR3 loop spans 14 amino acids. The CDR3 region has the DNA TGTGCCTGGACTAGCGGGAGCTTGCACAATGAGCAGTTCTTC. Translated, it gives CAWTSGSLHNEQFF.

The chain carries TRBV7-9 and TRBJ1-1; 8 bases are a match to TRBD1. Trimming at V came to 5 bases and at J to 10 bases, leaving 15 bases not matched to a gene. The CDR3 covers 15 residues. The germline V gene has CDR1 SEHNR and CDR2 FQNEAQ (reference sequence). DNA for the CDR3: TGTGCCAGCAGCGCAAATTCGGGGACAGGCCCTAGAGCTTTCTTT. Its translation is CASSANSGTGPRAFF.

This sequence joins TRBV6-1 and TRBJ2-7, with 7 bases matching TRBD1. The ends lost 4 bases at V and 0 bases at J; junction bases unmatched: 6. This CDR3 contains 15 residues. Germline values: CDR1 MNHNS, CDR2 SASEGT. This CDR3 reads CASSVGTASSYEQYV. In DNA, the CDR3 is TGTGCCAGCAGTGTTGGGACAGCCAGCTCCTACGAGCAGTACGTC.

V usage is TRBV29-1 and J usage is TRBJ2-5, with 7 bases that match TRBD1. Trimming cost V 6 bases and J 0 bases; bases outside gene matches: 4. The CDR3 is 13 residues long. The germline V gene has CDR1 SQVTM and CDR2 ANQGSEA. CDR3 sequence (DNA): TGCAGCGTCAGGGGGAGCTACCAAGAGACCCAGTACTTC. Its protein is CSVRGSYQETQYF.

This chain joins TRBV7-2 and TRBJ2-1; D gene uncertain. This CDR3 is built from 16 residues. Trimming left V 5 bases short and J 2 bases short, with 16 bases between. Germline V CDR1 and CDR2: SGHTA, FQGNSA. Here the CDR3 reads CASSPRGAVPYNEQFF. In DNA form, the CDR3 reads TGTGCCAGCAGCCCCCGCGGAGCTGTGCCCTACAATGAGCAGTTCTTC.